These 4 T cell receptor beta chains were sequenced from one sample in a study of post-analysis software for immune sequencing data. Study-wide results and caveats: Compared with controls, patients had more of about 5 TRBV segments, including TRBV5-6, TRBV5-1 and TRBV20-1.

These receptors' targets are unknown. Unique molecular identifiers tagged the TCR beta cDNA libraries. TCRdb reanalysed the PCR reads using MiXCR and keeps one entry per CDR3 protein. The table has some 690,000 distinct CDR3 sequences, about 32% seen once. Specimen: blood. The receptors here all came from a girl aged 10-17 years with multiple sclerosis.

The V and J genes are TRBV6-1 and TRBJ1-3; D is ambiguous. V dropped 5 bases and J dropped 1 base, with 18 bases sitting between them. CDR1 is MNHNS, CDR2 SASEGT, per germline. This CDR3 has 17 residues. DNA for the CDR3: TGTGCCAGCAGTCAAAAGCCAGGCTTTAGATCTGGAAACACCATATATTTT. It yields the protein CASSQKPGFRSGNTIYF.

The CDR3 DNA is TGTGCCAGCAGCTTAGGTTCCGGGGGCGACGAGACCCAGTACTTC. Translation gives CASSLGSGGDETQYF. The chain employs TRBV7-2 and TRBJ2-5; D might be TRBD1 or TRBD2, each matching 6 bases. The ends were cut back, 1 base at V and 5 bases at J, with 14 bases in the middle. The CDR3 is 15 amino acids. CDR1 is SGHTA and CDR2 is FQGNSA in the germline V gene.

This clonotype was picked up a small number of times. The genes are TRBV20-1 and TRBJ2-7, with D perhaps TRBD1 (6 bases). The CDR3 consists of 15 residues. Per germline, CDR1 DFQATT and CDR2 SNEGSKA (reference sequence). V lost 3 bases to trimming and J lost 1 base, with 16 bases between them. The CDR3 nucleotides read TGCAGTGCTAGGGATGGGGGCGTAGGGTCCTACGAGCAGTACTTC. It translates to CSARDGGVGSYEQYF.

This clonotype was picked up many times. The chain joins TRBV11-2 to TRBJ1-2; tentative D call: TRBD1 (6 bases). CDR3 size: 14 residues. The germline gives CDR1 SGHAT, CDR2 FQNNGV. The ends were cut back, 4 bases at V and 8 bases at J, with 17 bases in the middle. The CDR3 nucleotides read TGTGCCAGCAGCTACTCGGGGGCAGCGAGGGGCTACACCTTC. It encodes CASSYSGAARGYTF.